This T cell receptor (beta chain) derives from a study of shared clonotypes between healthy human individuals. Germline CDR1 is SEHNR and CDR2 is FQNEAQ (reference sequence). The CDR3 has 15 amino acids. Trimming cost V 5 bases and J 5 bases; bases outside gene matches: 10. CD45RO-negative cells were positively selected for CCR7, leaving out terminally differentiated effector memory CD45RA+ cells. Recent vaccinations or acute infections were absent in the healthy HIV-negative adult donors. Authors' analysis steps: Junction-only immunoSEQ data arrived without quality scores, meaning filtering differed. The table came from immunoSEQ multiplex PCR; TCRdb's copy has only in-frame clones and leaves some out. V, J and clone size were drawn from that table, and D and trimming were deduced from the DNA. The sample has roughly 1,800,000 clones, around 96% seen once; the top ten hold 1% to 1.5%. A note on this clone: The antigen is undetermined.

Study-wide results and caveats: Sequencing depth was a factor that was expected to affect clonotype sharing among donors. Unshared clonotypes carried lower generation probabilities than those common to all four donors.

The sequenced sample consisted of naive CD8+ T cells sorted from blood. This chain links TRBV7-9 with TRBJ1-1; 8 bases are shared with TRBD1. The TCR originated in a man aged 18 to 29 in good health. CDR3 region: CASSPYGQGNTEAFF. In DNA form, the CDR3 reads TGTGCCAGCAGCCCATACGGACAGGGAAATACTGAAGCTTTCTTT.